This is a list of T cell receptor beta chains from one sample in a study of a mutant IDH1 vaccine in newly diagnosed glioma. No cognate antigen is known for these TCRs. Assay used: immunoSEQ multiplex PCR; TCRdb lists only in-frame clones, some missing. The profile shows 50,000 to 65,000 clones, around 86% of them singletons. The starting material was PBMCs, obtained from a glioma patient whose treatment included an IDH1 peptide vaccine. Receptors originate from a man aged 40-50 years with glioma. Each CDR3 is given with its conserved first and last residue. Each record gives: clone size, J gene, D gene, V gene, CDR3 DNA, CDR3 protein. The D gene is left open where the match is weak. Size is stated for part of the rows, as once, few or many counts, or as a class when the clone is expanded.

clone_size: -
j_call: TRBJ2-7
d_call: -
v_call: TRBV21-1
cdr3_nt: TGTGCCAGCAGCAAAATCAACCACGAGCAGTACTTC
cdr3_aa: CASSKINHEQYF

clone_size: -
j_call: TRBJ2-6
d_call: -
v_call: TRBV9
cdr3_nt: TGTGCCAGCAGCCAAACAGGTACCGGGGCCAACGTCCTGACTTTC
cdr3_aa: CASSQTGTGANVLTF

clone_size: -
j_call: TRBJ2-5
d_call: TRBD1
v_call: TRBV5-4
cdr3_nt: TGTGCCAGCAGCTTACAGGGGGCGGGGGAGACCCAGTACTTC
cdr3_aa: CASSLQGAGETQYF

clone_size: -
j_call: TRBJ2-6
d_call: -
v_call: TRBV7-2
cdr3_nt: TGTGCCAGCAGCTTAGACTCCGGGGCCAACGTCCTGACTTTC
cdr3_aa: CASSLDSGANVLTF

clone_size: -
j_call: TRBJ2-7
d_call: -
v_call: TRBV4-3
cdr3_nt: TGCGCCAGCAGCCATGGAAGTCAGGACAGATCCTACGAGCAGTACTTC
cdr3_aa: CASSHGSQDRSYEQYF

clone_size: -
j_call: TRBJ2-1
d_call: TRBD2
v_call: TRBV5-6
cdr3_nt: TGTGCCAGCAGCTTAACACTAGCGGGAGGTTTCTACAATGAGCAGTTCTTC
cdr3_aa: CASSLTLAGGFYNEQFF

clone_size: -
j_call: TRBJ2-7
d_call: -
v_call: TRBV27
cdr3_nt: TGTGCCAGCAGGGAGGCAGGGGAAATCCACGAGCAGTACTTC
cdr3_aa: CASREAGEIHEQYF

clone_size: -
j_call: TRBJ1-2
d_call: -
v_call: TRBV11-2
cdr3_nt: TGTGCCAGCAGCTCCACCCGGGACGTAGCAACATATGGCTACACCTTC
cdr3_aa: CASSSTRDVATYGYTF

clone_size: -
j_call: TRBJ2-3
d_call: -
v_call: TRBV7-6
cdr3_nt: TGTGCCAGCAGCACGACAGGCGGGGGAGATACGCAGTATTTT
cdr3_aa: CASSTTGGGDTQYF

clone_size: -
j_call: TRBJ2-7
d_call: -
v_call: TRBV7-6
cdr3_nt: TGTGCCAGCAGCTTCGAAACGGCCACAGGGGAGCAGTACTTC
cdr3_aa: CASSFETATGEQYF

clone_size: -
j_call: TRBJ1-4
d_call: TRBD1
v_call: TRBV6-5
cdr3_nt: TGTGCCAGCAGTAGGACAGGGGGTAACGAAAAACTGTTTTTT
cdr3_aa: CASSRTGGNEKLFF

clone_size: -
j_call: TRBJ2-1
d_call: TRBD2
v_call: TRBV2
cdr3_nt: TGTGCCAGCAGTCTCCGGGGGACTAGCGCCAATGAGCAGTTCTTC
cdr3_aa: CASSLRGTSANEQFF

clone_size: -
j_call: TRBJ2-1
d_call: TRBD2
v_call: TRBV7-9
cdr3_nt: TGTGCCAGCAGCTCGGGACTAGCGGGTGGCGGGGAGCAGTTCTTC
cdr3_aa: CASSSGLAGGGEQFF

clone_size: -
j_call: TRBJ1-4
d_call: -
v_call: TRBV19
cdr3_nt: TGTGCCAGTAGTATTCGGGGTCGAAATGAAAAACTGTTTTTT
cdr3_aa: CASSIRGRNEKLFF

clone_size: -
j_call: TRBJ2-5
d_call: -
v_call: TRBV5-1
cdr3_nt: TGCGCCAGCAGGTCCGCGGTATACCAAGAGACCCAGTACTTC
cdr3_aa: CASRSAVYQETQYF

clone_size: -
j_call: TRBJ1-5
d_call: -
v_call: TRBV9
cdr3_nt: TGTGCCAGCAGCCCTTCGGGGGACGATAGCAATCAGCCCCAGCATTTT
cdr3_aa: CASSPSGDDSNQPQHF

clone_size: -
j_call: TRBJ2-1
d_call: -
v_call: TRBV27
cdr3_nt: TGTGCCAGCAGTTCCCAGCTGTTTGCGGGTGAGCAGTTCTTC
cdr3_aa: CASSSQLFAGEQFF

clone_size: -
j_call: TRBJ1-2
d_call: -
v_call: TRBV4-2
cdr3_nt: TGTGCCAGCAGCCAAGCCTCCGGGGTCGGCTATGGCTACACCTTC
cdr3_aa: CASSQASGVGYGYTF

clone_size: -
j_call: TRBJ1-5
d_call: TRBD1
v_call: TRBV19
cdr3_nt: TGTGCCAGTAGGCGAATAGGTTGGCGGGACAGGGGCAATCAGCCCCAGCATTTT
cdr3_aa: CASRRIGWRDRGNQPQHF

clone_size: -
j_call: TRBJ1-5
d_call: -
v_call: TRBV18
cdr3_nt: TGTGCCAGCTCACCAGCCACAGGGTATAGCAATCAGCCCCAGCATTTT
cdr3_aa: CASSPATGYSNQPQHF

clone_size: -
j_call: TRBJ2-7
d_call: TRBD1
v_call: TRBV5-4
cdr3_nt: TGTGCCAGCAGCCTCGTGCCGAGGGACAGGGGTTTCTACGAGCAGTACTTC
cdr3_aa: CASSLVPRDRGFYEQYF

clone_size: -
j_call: TRBJ2-1
d_call: -
v_call: TRBV4-2
cdr3_nt: TGTGCCAGCAGCCCCTCCCTTGGGGAGCAGTTCTTC
cdr3_aa: CASSPSLGEQFF

clone_size: -
j_call: TRBJ1-3
d_call: -
v_call: TRBV9
cdr3_nt: TGTGCCAGCAGCCCAGACGGGACTCTACCCGGAAACACCATATATTTT
cdr3_aa: CASSPDGTLPGNTIYF

clone_size: -
j_call: TRBJ1-1
d_call: TRBD1
v_call: TRBV7-3
cdr3_nt: TGTGCCAGCAGCCCACAGGGGGTCAGCACTGAAGCTTTCTTT
cdr3_aa: CASSPQGVSTEAFF

clone_size: -
j_call: TRBJ2-7
d_call: -
v_call: TRBV12-5
cdr3_nt: TGTGCTAGTCGCTTCCGGGACGGTGCCAACGAGCAGTACTTC
cdr3_aa: CASRFRDGANEQYF

clone_size: -
j_call: TRBJ2-7
d_call: -
v_call: TRBV7-8
cdr3_nt: TGTGCCAGCAGCTTACGCAGGGCCCGCCAGGGCGAGCAGTACTTC
cdr3_aa: CASSLRRARQGEQYF

clone_size: -
j_call: TRBJ2-5
d_call: -
v_call: TRBV14
cdr3_nt: TGTGCCAGCAGCCAAGAAGCACCCCAGTGGGCAGCGGAGACCCAGTACTTC
cdr3_aa: CASSQEAPQWAAETQYF

clone_size: -
j_call: TRBJ2-3
d_call: TRBD1
v_call: TRBV18
cdr3_nt: TGTGCCAGCTCGGCCCCCAGTGGGACAGCACGACTCGCAGATACGCAGTATTTT
cdr3_aa: CASSAPSGTARLADTQYF

clone_size: -
j_call: TRBJ2-7
d_call: -
v_call: TRBV19
cdr3_nt: TGTGCCAGTAGTATCACAACACTCTACGAGCAGTACTTC
cdr3_aa: CASSITTLYEQYF

clone_size: -
j_call: TRBJ2-1
d_call: TRBD2
v_call: TRBV4-1
cdr3_nt: TGCGCCAGCAGCCAAGATCCACGGGGGGACGATTACAATGAGCAGTTCTTC
cdr3_aa: CASSQDPRGDDYNEQFF

clone_size: -
j_call: TRBJ2-7
d_call: -
v_call: TRBV28
cdr3_nt: TGTGCCAGCAGGGACGGGAGCTCCTACGAGCAGTACTTC
cdr3_aa: CASRDGSSYEQYF

clone_size: -
j_call: TRBJ2-7
d_call: TRBD1
v_call: TRBV9
cdr3_nt: TGTGCCAGCAGCGTCGCGGGGACAGGGAACGGGGAGCAGTACTTC
cdr3_aa: CASSVAGTGNGEQYF

clone_size: -
j_call: TRBJ1-5
d_call: -
v_call: TRBV19
cdr3_nt: TGTGCCAGTAGTATAGGGCAGAACAATCAGCCCCAGCATTTT
cdr3_aa: CASSIGQNNQPQHF

clone_size: -
j_call: TRBJ1-1
d_call: -
v_call: TRBV6-5
cdr3_nt: TGTGCCAGCACCCCGGGCCGGAACACTGAAGCTTTCTTT
cdr3_aa: CASTPGRNTEAFF

clone_size: once
j_call: TRBJ2-1
d_call: -
v_call: TRBV5-6
cdr3_nt: TGTGCCAGCAGCTTTAGAGGGCACTCCTACAATGAGCAGTTCTTC
cdr3_aa: CASSFRGHSYNEQFF

clone_size: -
j_call: TRBJ1-2
d_call: TRBD1
v_call: TRBV7-2
cdr3_nt: TGTGCCAGCAGCCCACGAACAGGGGGAAACTATGGCTACACCTTC
cdr3_aa: CASSPRTGGNYGYTF

clone_size: -
j_call: TRBJ2-7
d_call: TRBD2
v_call: TRBV28
cdr3_nt: TGTGCCAGCAGTTTAGGCGGGAGTAATTACGAGCAGTACTTC
cdr3_aa: CASSLGGSNYEQYF

clone_size: -
j_call: TRBJ1-5
d_call: -
v_call: TRBV29-1
cdr3_nt: TGCAGCGTAGAAGCGGGGGGCACCAATCAGCCCCAGCATTTT
cdr3_aa: CSVEAGGTNQPQHF

clone_size: -
j_call: TRBJ2-7
d_call: -
v_call: TRBV6-5
cdr3_nt: TGTGCCAGCAGTTACTCGAAGGTAGAAATCTACGAGCAGTACTTC
cdr3_aa: CASSYSKVEIYEQYF

clone_size: -
j_call: TRBJ1-2
d_call: -
v_call: TRBV5-1
cdr3_nt: TGCGCCAGCAGCCCAGACCGGACTGGCTACACCTTC
cdr3_aa: CASSPDRTGYTF

clone_size: few
j_call: TRBJ2-7
d_call: TRBD1
v_call: TRBV5-1
cdr3_nt: TGCGCCAGCAGCGCGGACAGGGACGAGCAGTACTTC
cdr3_aa: CASSADRDEQYF

clone_size: -
j_call: TRBJ1-2
d_call: TRBD1
v_call: TRBV29-1
cdr3_nt: TGCAGCGTACGTCGACAGGGGGCTGACTATGGCTACACCTTC
cdr3_aa: CSVRRQGADYGYTF

clone_size: once
j_call: TRBJ2-7
d_call: -
v_call: TRBV7-2
cdr3_nt: TGTGCCAGCAGCCTCCAGATGGGGGACTACGAGCAGTACTTC
cdr3_aa: CASSLQMGDYEQYF

clone_size: -
j_call: TRBJ2-1
d_call: -
v_call: TRBV28
cdr3_nt: TGTGCCACCAGCTCCCGAGGGGAGCGGAAGTACAATGAGCAGTTCTTC
cdr3_aa: CATSSRGERKYNEQFF

clone_size: -
j_call: TRBJ2-7
d_call: -
v_call: TRBV19
cdr3_nt: TGTGCCACCCGGCCTCCGAGCTCCTACGAGCAGTACTTC
cdr3_aa: CATRPPSSYEQYF

clone_size: -
j_call: TRBJ1-5
d_call: -
v_call: TRBV5-6
cdr3_nt: TGTGCCAGCAGCTTATTGGGTGGGAATCAGCCCCAGCATTTT
cdr3_aa: CASSLLGGNQPQHF

clone_size: -
j_call: TRBJ1-4
d_call: -
v_call: TRBV7-8
cdr3_nt: TGTGCCAGCAGGACCGGGACGAATAATGAAAAACTGTTTTTT
cdr3_aa: CASRTGTNNEKLFF

clone_size: -
j_call: TRBJ2-7
d_call: -
v_call: TRBV7-2
cdr3_nt: TGTGCCAGCTCGGTCCAGGGGGGATACGAGCAGTACTTC
cdr3_aa: CASSVQGGYEQYF

clone_size: -
j_call: TRBJ2-5
d_call: TRBD1
v_call: TRBV7-3
cdr3_nt: TGTGCCAGCAGCTTACAAGCCGGGACAGGGGTAGAGACCCAGTACTTC
cdr3_aa: CASSLQAGTGVETQYF

clone_size: -
j_call: TRBJ2-7
d_call: -
v_call: TRBV4-1
cdr3_nt: TGCGCCAGCAGCGTGACTAGCTCCTACGAGCAGTACTTC
cdr3_aa: CASSVTSSYEQYF

clone_size: -
j_call: TRBJ2-7
d_call: -
v_call: TRBV6-5
cdr3_nt: TGTGCCAGCAGTTTCGGGACAATCTACGAGCAGTACTTC
cdr3_aa: CASSFGTIYEQYF

clone_size: -
j_call: TRBJ2-7
d_call: -
v_call: TRBV9
cdr3_nt: TGTGCCAGCAGCACAGGAAACTACGAGCAGTACTTC
cdr3_aa: CASSTGNYEQYF

clone_size: -
j_call: TRBJ2-2
d_call: -
v_call: TRBV15
cdr3_nt: TGTGCCACCAGCGGCGGGGCAGGGTTTACCGGGGAGCTGTTTTTT
cdr3_aa: CATSGGAGFTGELFF

clone_size: -
j_call: TRBJ2-3
d_call: -
v_call: TRBV13
cdr3_nt: TGTGCCAGCAGCTTATACTCTTTGACGAATACGCAGTATTTT
cdr3_aa: CASSLYSLTNTQYF

clone_size: -
j_call: TRBJ2-7
d_call: -
v_call: TRBV10-3
cdr3_nt: TGTGCCATCAGTGAGACTTCCTACGAGCAGTACTTC
cdr3_aa: CAISETSYEQYF

clone_size: -
j_call: TRBJ1-1
d_call: -
v_call: TRBV6-5
cdr3_nt: TGTGCCAGCAGTTACCCGGGACGGACAACGGCTGAAGCTTTCTTT
cdr3_aa: CASSYPGRTTAEAFF

clone_size: once
j_call: TRBJ1-6
d_call: -
v_call: TRBV5-4
cdr3_nt: TGTGCCAGCAGTTTAGCCAGGGGTACAGGTAATTCACCCCTCCACTTT
cdr3_aa: CASSLARGTGNSPLHF

clone_size: once
j_call: TRBJ2-3
d_call: -
v_call: TRBV10-3
cdr3_nt: TGTGCCATCAGTGACGGGCAGGGATACACAGATACGCAGTATTTT
cdr3_aa: CAISDGQGYTDTQYF

clone_size: -
j_call: TRBJ1-1
d_call: -
v_call: TRBV11-2
cdr3_nt: TGTGCCAGCAGCAGAGGACAGAGGAACACTGAAGCTTTCTTT
cdr3_aa: CASSRGQRNTEAFF